This is a list of T cell receptor beta chains from one sample in a study of blood T cells in healthy people across ages. TCRdb re-called the 5' RACE reads with MiXCR, one entry per CDR3 protein. The table has some 900,000 distinct CDR3 sequences, 48% seen once. Specimen: blood. These receptors were collected from a man aged 25 to 40 in good health. Both conserved end residues are trimmed from each CDR3. Fields, in order: D gene, V gene, J gene, CDR3 protein. D genes are given only for firm matches.

-,TRBV28,TRBJ2-7,ASTPPGIGSYEQY
TRBD1,TRBV5-1,TRBJ2-3,ASSLNTGQGAADTQY
TRBD1,TRBV5-1,TRBJ1-2,ASSLGQGELANYGYT
-,TRBV12-3/TRBV12-4,TRBJ2-1,ASSPVGAYNEQF
-,TRBV15,TRBJ1-2,ATSRDTGHPYGYT
-,TRBV3-1,-,ASSQDGKDSFYEQY
TRBD2,TRBV4-2,TRBJ2-1,ASSQDGTTTYNEQF
TRBD2,TRBV28,TRBJ2-1,ASSPSGGHYNEQF
TRBD1,TRBV5-1,TRBJ1-2,ASSLMQGANYGYT
-,TRBV6-1,TRBJ1-1,ASMRPGSNTEAF
TRBD1,TRBV5-5,TRBJ1-2,ASSGGTGGGYT
-,TRBV3-1,TRBJ2-6,ASSQEIQRSGANVLT
-,TRBV13,TRBJ2-1,ASSLKGENPYNEQF
-,TRBV24-1,TRBJ1-1,ATTGGNTEAF
-,TRBV6-4,TRBJ2-3,ASSDGSVKDTQY
-,TRBV3-1,TRBJ2-1,ASSRRPASSYNEQF
-,TRBV6-1,TRBJ2-4,ASSEAVWELAKNIQY
TRBD1,TRBV10-2,TRBJ1-2,ASSATGPDYGYT
-,TRBV20-1,TRBJ1-1,SARGPRLNTEAF
TRBD2,TRBV3-1,TRBJ2-3,ASSQDGVRTSLSTDTQY
-,TRBV2,TRBJ2-3,ASRQTKDTQY
-,TRBV6-5,TRBJ1-2,ASSRGPSAYGYT
-,TRBV7-8,TRBJ2-2,ASSLNPVNTGELF
TRBD1,TRBV5-6,TRBJ2-7,ASSAGQGSSYEQY
-,TRBV29-1,TRBJ1-1,SVEEGRPEAF
TRBD1,TRBV6-6,TRBJ1-6,ASSGDRDNSPLH
-,TRBV7-2,TRBJ1-4,ASRMDAGDNEKLF
-,TRBV27,TRBJ2-1,ATQFGQRVNEQF
-,TRBV12-3/TRBV12-4,TRBJ2-5,ASSLAQPRAGETQY
-,TRBV7-6,TRBJ2-7,ASSYNQDYEQY
-,TRBV10-3,TRBJ1-4,AISGDEHEKLF
-,TRBV6-5,TRBJ2-7,ASSRKGAVEQY
-,TRBV7-9,TRBJ2-3,ASSLPTGGHTDTQY
TRBD1,TRBV27,TRBJ2-2,VSSPGGGELF
-,TRBV2,TRBJ2-3,ASSAPLGSSTDTQY
-,TRBV28,TRBJ2-1,ASSFRGSDNEQF
TRBD1,TRBV19,TRBJ2-5,ASSIDHAQGSETQY
-,TRBV6-5,TRBJ1-2,ASQATIQGGYT
-,TRBV18,TRBJ2-5,ASSPNWGYQETQY
-,TRBV28,TRBJ2-5,ATSTGILETQY
TRBD2,TRBV28,TRBJ2-1,ASSFRGGLVNEQF
-,TRBV29-1,TRBJ1-4,SGRRDKGKLF
-,TRBV4-3,TRBJ2-1,ASSQEGTEYNEQF
-,TRBV15,TRBJ2-4,ATRRQGGGPKNIQY
TRBD1,TRBV7-9,TRBJ1-4,ASSPRDSSLGNEKLF
TRBD2,TRBV29-1,TRBJ2-5,SVERGAAEQY
-,TRBV28,TRBJ1-6,ASSFLATPGGYNSPLH
-,TRBV27,TRBJ1-3,ASSLEASGNTIY
TRBD2,TRBV4-1,TRBJ2-2,ASVSGTGELF